This T cell receptor beta chain was identified during a study of blood T cell repertoires in COVID-19. Repertoires were generated with immunoSEQ multiplex PCR, while TCRdb's copy carries only in-frame clones and drops some. The data contain fewer than 90,000 clones, more than 60% of them singletons. This CDR3 is 15 amino acids long. Germline loops: CDR1 MNHEY, CDR2 SMNVEV (reference sequence). Trimming took 6 bases from V and 6 from J; bases not matched to a gene: 8. The rearrangement links TRBV27 to TRBJ2-7; 13 bases fit TRBD2. The TCR comes from a human donor in a cohort sampled during active COVID-19. Sequencing was done on a sample of peripheral blood. In DNA form, the CDR3 reads TGTGCCAGCAGCCGCGGACTAGCGGGAGCCCTCGAGCAGTACTTC. This codes for CASSRGLAGALEQYF.